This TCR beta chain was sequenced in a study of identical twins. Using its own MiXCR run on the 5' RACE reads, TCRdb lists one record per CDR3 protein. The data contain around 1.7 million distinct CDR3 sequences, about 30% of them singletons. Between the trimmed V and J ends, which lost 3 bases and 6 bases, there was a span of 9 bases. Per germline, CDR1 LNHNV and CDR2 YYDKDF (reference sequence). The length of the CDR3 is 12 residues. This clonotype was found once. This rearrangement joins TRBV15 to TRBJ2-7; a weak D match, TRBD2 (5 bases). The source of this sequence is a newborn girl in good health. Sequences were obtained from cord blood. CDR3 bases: TGTGCCACCAGCAGGCACACTAGCGAGCAGTACTTC. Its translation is CATSRHTSEQYF. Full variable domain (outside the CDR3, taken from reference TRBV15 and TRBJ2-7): DAMVIQNPRYQVTQFGKPVTLSCSQTLNHNVMYWYQQKSSQAPKLLFHYYDKDFNNEADTPDNFQSRRPNTSFCFLDIRSPGLGDTAMYLCATSRHTSEQYFGPGTRLTVT.